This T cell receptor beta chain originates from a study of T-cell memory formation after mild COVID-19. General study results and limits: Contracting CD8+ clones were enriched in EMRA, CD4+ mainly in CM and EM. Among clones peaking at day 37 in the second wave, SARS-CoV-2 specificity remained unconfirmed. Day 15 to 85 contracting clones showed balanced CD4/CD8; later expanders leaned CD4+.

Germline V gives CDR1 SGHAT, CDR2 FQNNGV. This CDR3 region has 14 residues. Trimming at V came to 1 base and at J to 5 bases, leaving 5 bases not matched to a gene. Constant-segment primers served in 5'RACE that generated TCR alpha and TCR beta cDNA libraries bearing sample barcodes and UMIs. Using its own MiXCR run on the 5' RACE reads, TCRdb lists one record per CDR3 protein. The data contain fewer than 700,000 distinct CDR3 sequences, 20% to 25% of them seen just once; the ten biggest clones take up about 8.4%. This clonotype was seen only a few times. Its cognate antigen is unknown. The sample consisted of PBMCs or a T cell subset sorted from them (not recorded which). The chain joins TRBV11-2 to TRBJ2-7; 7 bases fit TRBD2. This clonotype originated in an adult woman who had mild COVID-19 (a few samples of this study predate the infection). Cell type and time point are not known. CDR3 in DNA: TGTGCCAGCAGCTTAGTGGGAGGGCTAGACGAGCAGTACTTC. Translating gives CASSLVGGLDEQYF. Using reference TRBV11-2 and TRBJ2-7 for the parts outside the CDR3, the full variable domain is EAGVAQSPRYKIIEKRQSVAFWCNPISGHATLYWYQQILGQGPKLLIQFQNNGVVDDSQLPKDRFSAERLKGVDSTLKIQPAKLEDSAVYLCASSLVGGLDEQYFGPGTRLTVT.